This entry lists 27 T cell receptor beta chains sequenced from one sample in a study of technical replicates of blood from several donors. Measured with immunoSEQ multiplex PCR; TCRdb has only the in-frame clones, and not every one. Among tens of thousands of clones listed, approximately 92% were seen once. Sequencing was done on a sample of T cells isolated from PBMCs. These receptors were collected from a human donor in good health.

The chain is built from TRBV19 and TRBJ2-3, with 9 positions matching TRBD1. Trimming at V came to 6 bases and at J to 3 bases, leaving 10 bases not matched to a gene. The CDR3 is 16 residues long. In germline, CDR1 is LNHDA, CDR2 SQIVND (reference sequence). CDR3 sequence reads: CASSQQGASKTDTQYF. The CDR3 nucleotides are TGTGCCAGTAGCCAACAGGGGGCTAGTAAGACAGATACGCAGTATTTT.

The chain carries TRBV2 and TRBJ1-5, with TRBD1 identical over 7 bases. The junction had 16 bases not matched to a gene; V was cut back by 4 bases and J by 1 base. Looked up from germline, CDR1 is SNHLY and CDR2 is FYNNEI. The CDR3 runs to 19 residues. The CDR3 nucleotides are TGTGCCAGCAGTGTGCTAAGGGGGCAGGGACGAGGAAGCAATCAGCCCCAGCATTTT. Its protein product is CASSVLRGQGRGSNQPQHF.

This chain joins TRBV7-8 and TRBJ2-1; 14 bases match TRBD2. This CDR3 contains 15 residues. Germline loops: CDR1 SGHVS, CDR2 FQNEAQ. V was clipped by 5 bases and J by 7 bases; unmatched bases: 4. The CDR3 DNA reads TGTGCCAGCAGCCCGTGGACTAGCGGGAGGAATGAGCAGTTCTTC. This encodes CASSPWTSGRNEQFF.

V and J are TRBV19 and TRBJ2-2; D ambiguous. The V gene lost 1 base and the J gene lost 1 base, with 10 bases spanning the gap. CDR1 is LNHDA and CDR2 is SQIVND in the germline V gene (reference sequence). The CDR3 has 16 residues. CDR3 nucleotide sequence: TGTGCCAGTAGTATAGTGAGCACCCTGAACACCGGGGAGCTGTTTTTT. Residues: CASSIVSTLNTGELFF.

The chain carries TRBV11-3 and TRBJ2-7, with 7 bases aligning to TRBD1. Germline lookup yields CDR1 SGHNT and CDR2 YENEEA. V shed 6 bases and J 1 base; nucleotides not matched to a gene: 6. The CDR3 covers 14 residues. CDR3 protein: CASSNTGDSYEQYF. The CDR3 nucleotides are TGTGCCAGCAGTAATACAGGGGATTCCTACGAGCAGTACTTC.

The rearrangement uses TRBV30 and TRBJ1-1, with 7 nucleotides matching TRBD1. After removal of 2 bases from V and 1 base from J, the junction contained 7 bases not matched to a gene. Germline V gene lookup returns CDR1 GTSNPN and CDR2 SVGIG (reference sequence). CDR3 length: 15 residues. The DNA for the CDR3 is TGTGCCTGGAGTAGCCCGGGACAGAGGAACACTGAAGCTTTCTTT. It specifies CAWSSPGQRNTEAFF.

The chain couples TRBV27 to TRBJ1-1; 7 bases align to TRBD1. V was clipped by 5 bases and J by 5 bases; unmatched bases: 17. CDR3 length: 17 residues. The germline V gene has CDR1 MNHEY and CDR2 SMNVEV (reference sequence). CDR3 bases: TGTGCCAGCAGTCTACTCGAGACAGGGCTAAGAGGGACTGAAGCTTTCTTT. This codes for CASSLLETGLRGTEAFF.

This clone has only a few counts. CDR3 DNA sequence: TGCGCCAGCAGCTTGGCCGGACAGATGGGTCAGCCCCAGCATTTT. This encodes CASSLAGQMGQPQHF. The chain uses TRBV5-1 and TRBJ1-5; D might be TRBD1 (6 bases). Germline V gene data show CDR1 as SGHRS and CDR2 as YFSETQ. V lost 0 bases and J lost 6, with 13 bases in between. The CDR3 loop spans 15 amino acids.

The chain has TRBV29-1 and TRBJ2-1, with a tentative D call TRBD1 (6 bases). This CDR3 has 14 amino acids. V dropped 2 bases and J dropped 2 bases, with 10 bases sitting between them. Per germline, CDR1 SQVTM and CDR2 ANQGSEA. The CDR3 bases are TGCAGCGTTGAACTGTCAGGGGCCTACAATGAGCAGTTCTTC. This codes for CSVELSGAYNEQFF.

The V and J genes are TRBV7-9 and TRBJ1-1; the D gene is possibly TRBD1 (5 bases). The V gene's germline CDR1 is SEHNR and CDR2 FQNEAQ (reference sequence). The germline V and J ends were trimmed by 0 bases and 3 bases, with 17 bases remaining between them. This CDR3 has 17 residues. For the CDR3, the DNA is TGTGCCAGCAGCTTAGCTACCGGGGGTTTAAGGGACACTGAAGCTTTCTTT. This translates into CASSLATGGLRDTEAFF.

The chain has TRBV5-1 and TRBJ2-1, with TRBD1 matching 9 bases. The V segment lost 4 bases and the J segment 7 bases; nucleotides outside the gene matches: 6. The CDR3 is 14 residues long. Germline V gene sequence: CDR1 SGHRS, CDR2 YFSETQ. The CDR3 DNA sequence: TGCGCCAGCAGCCCGGGCGGACAGGGGAATGAGCAGTTCTTC. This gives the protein CASSPGGQGNEQFF.

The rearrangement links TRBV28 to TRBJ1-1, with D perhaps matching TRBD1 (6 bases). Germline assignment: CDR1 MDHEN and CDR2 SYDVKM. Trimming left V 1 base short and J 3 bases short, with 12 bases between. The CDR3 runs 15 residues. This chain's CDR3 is CASSLYRGAYTEAFF. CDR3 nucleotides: TGTGCCAGCAGTTTATATCGGGGGGCCTACACTGAAGCTTTCTTT.

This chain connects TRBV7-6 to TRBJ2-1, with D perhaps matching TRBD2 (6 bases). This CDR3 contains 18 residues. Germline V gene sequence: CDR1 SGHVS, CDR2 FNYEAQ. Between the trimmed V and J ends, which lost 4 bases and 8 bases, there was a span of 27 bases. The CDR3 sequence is CASSSPLGLEGIRDEQFF. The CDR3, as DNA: TGTGCCAGCAGCTCACCTTTGGGGTTGGAGGGAATTCGTGATGAGCAGTTCTTC.

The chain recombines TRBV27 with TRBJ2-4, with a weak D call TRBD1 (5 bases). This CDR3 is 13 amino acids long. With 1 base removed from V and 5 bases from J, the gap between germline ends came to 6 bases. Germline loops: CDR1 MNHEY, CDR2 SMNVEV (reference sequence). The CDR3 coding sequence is TGTGCCAGCAGTTTATTAGGGGAAAACATTCAGTACTTC. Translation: CASSLLGENIQYF.

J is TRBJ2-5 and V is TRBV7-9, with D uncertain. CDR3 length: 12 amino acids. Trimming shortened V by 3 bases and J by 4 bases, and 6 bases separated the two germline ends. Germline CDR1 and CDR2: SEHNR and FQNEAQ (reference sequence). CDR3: CASSFERETQYF. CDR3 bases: TGTGCCAGCAGCTTCGAGAGAGAGACCCAGTACTTC. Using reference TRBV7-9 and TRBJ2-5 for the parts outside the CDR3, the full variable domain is DTGVSQNPRHKITKRGQNVTFRCDPISEHNRLYWYRQTLGQGPEFLTYFQNEAQLEKSRLLSDRFSAERPKGSFSTLEIQRTEQGDSAMYLCASSFERETQYFGPGTRLLVL.

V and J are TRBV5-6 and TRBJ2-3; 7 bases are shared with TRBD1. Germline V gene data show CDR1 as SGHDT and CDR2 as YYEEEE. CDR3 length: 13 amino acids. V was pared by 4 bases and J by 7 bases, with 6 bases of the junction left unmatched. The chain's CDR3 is CASSPYRGNTQYF. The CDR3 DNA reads TGTGCCAGCAGCCCCTACAGGGGAAATACGCAGTATTTT.

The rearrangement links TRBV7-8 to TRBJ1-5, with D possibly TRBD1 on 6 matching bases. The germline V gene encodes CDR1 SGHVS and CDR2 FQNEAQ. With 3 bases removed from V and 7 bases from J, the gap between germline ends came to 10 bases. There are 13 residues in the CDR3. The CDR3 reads CASSLNREQPQHF. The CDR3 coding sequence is TGTGCCAGCAGCTTGAACAGGGAACAGCCCCAGCATTTT.

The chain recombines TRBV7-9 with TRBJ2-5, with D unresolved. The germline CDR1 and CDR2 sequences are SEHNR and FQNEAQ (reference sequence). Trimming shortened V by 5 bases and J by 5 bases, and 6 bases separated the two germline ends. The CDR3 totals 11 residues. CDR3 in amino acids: CASSKRETQYF. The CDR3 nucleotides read TGTGCCAGCAGCAAACGGGAGACCCAGTACTTC.

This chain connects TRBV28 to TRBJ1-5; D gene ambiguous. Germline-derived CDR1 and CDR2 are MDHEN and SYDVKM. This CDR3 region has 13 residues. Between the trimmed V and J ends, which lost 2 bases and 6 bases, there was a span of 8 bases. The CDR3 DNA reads TGTGCCAGCAGTTTAGAAGCCCGTCAGCCCCAGCATTTT. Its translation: CASSLEARQPQHF.

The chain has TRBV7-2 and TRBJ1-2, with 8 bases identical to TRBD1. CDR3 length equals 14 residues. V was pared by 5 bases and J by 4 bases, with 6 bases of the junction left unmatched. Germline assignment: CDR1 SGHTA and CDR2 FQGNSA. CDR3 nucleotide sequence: TGTGCCAGCAGCCAATGGACAGGGATCTATGGCTACACCTTC. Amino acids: CASSQWTGIYGYTF.

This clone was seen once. The CDR3: CASSQRIIPSGPTYEQYF. The CDR3 nucleotides are TGCGCCAGCAGCCAAAGAATTATTCCTAGCGGTCCTACCTACGAGCAGTACTTC. V is TRBV4-1 and J is TRBJ2-7; 7 nucleotides agree with TRBD2. In germline, CDR1 is MGHRA, CDR2 YSYEKL. The V segment lost 2 bases and the J segment 2 bases; nucleotides outside the gene matches: 15. The CDR3 has 18 residues.

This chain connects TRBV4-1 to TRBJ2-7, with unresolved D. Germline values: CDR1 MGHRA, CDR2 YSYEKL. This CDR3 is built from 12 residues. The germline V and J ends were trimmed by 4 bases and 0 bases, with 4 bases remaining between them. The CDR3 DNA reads TGCGCCAGCAGCCCTAACTCCTACGAGCAGTACTTC. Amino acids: CASSPNSYEQYF.

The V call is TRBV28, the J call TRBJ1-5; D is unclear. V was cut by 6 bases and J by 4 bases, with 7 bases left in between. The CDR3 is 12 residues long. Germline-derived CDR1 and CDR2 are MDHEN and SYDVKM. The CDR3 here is CASRPSNQPQHF. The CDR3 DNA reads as TGTGCCAGCAGGCCCAGTAATCAGCCCCAGCATTTT.

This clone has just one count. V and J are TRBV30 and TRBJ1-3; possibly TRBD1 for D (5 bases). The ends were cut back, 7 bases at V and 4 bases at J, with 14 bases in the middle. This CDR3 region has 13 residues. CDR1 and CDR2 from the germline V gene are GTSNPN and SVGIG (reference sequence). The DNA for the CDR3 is TGTGCCTCTGCGGAGACAGAAGGAAACACCATATATTTT. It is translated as CASAETEGNTIYF.

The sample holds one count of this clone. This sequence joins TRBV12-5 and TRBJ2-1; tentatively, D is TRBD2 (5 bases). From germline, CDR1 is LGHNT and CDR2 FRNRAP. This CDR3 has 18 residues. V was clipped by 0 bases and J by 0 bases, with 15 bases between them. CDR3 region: CASGLVLIATRSYNEQFF. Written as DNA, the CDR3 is TGTGCTAGTGGTTTGGTCCTCATAGCGACCCGCTCCTACAATGAGCAGTTCTTC.

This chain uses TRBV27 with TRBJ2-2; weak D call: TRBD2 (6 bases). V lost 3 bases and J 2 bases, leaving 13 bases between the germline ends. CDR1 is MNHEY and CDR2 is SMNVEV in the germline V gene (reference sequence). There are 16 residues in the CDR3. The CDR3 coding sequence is TGTGCCAGCAGTTTTCTCGCGGGGCTCAACACCGGGGAGCTGTTTTTT. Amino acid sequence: CASSFLAGLNTGELFF.

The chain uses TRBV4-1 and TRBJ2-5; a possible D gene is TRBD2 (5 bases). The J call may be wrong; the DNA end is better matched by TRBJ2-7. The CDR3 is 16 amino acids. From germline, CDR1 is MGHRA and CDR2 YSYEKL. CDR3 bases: TGCGCCAGCAGCCAAGACAAAGGAGGAAACTACTACGAGCAGTACTTC. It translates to CASSQDKGGNYYEQYF.